This T cell receptor beta chain is drawn from a study of spatial heterogeneity in lung cancer. In this sample, this clonotype turned up many times. Time point: sample taken at primary tumor resection. The roughly 79 donors had untreated early-stage non-small cell lung cancer. TCRdb redid the calling of the 5' RACE reads with MiXCR, one entry per CDR3 protein. This sample yields about 39,000 distinct CDR3 sequences, of which approximately 3.1% are seen a single time; about 37% belongs to the top ten. The ends were cut back, 8 bases at V and 3 bases at J, with 23 bases in the middle. Per the germline V gene, CDR1 is MNHEY and CDR2 is SVGAGI. The CDR3 extends over 16 amino acids.

The chain employs TRBV6-5 and TRBJ2-7; maybe TRBD1 (5 bases). The sequencing here drew on normal lung tissue next to the tumor, taken at surgery. The clonotype was recovered from a male donor with early-stage non-small cell lung cancer. This CDR3 reads CASGWSGALSHYEQYF. CDR3 nucleotides: TGTGCCAGCGGTTGGTCTGGGGCACTTTCCCACTACGAGCAGTACTTC.